Shown below are 8 T cell receptor beta chains from a single sample sequenced in a study of blood T cell repertoires in COVID-19. The method was immunoSEQ multiplex PCR; TCRdb's version includes in-frame clones alone and lacks a portion of them. Here the sample spans around 140,000 clones, approximately 80% being singletons. The sample comprised peripheral blood. Receptor source: a human donor in a cohort sampled during active COVID-19.

This clone was observed a handful of times. V is TRBV5-5 and J is TRBJ2-7; D is possibly TRBD1 (6 bases). V lost 0 bases, J lost 5 bases, and 21 bases lay in between. The germline CDR1 and CDR2 sequences are SGHKS and YYEKEE (reference sequence). This CDR3 comprises 17 residues. CDR3 in DNA: TGTGCCAGCAGCTTGGCCCTGACGCCAGGGGCGGTAAACGAGCAGTACGTC. Translating it yields CASSLALTPGAVNEQYV.

The chain uses TRBV5-1 and TRBJ1-2; D ambiguous. Germline V lookup: CDR1 SGHRS, CDR2 YFSETQ. V lost 0 bases and J lost 3, with 9 bases in between. The CDR3 is 14 residues long. The CDR3 bases are TGCGCCAGCAGCTTGGATGGAGCAGACTATGGCTACACCTTC. Translating gives CASSLDGADYGYTF.

This clone was counted only a few times. The J gene is TRBJ1-2, the V gene TRBV27, with 9 positions matching TRBD1. Germline V CDR1 and CDR2: MNHEY, SMNVEV (reference sequence). The CDR3 sequence is 16 residues long. The V and J ends lost 5 bases and 6 bases, in that order; junction bases with no gene match: 13. The CDR3 DNA follows: TGTGCCAGCAGTCCACTACAGGGGGCGGTGTTTAATGGCTACACCTTC. This translates into CASSPLQGAVFNGYTF.

This chain connects TRBV5-4 to TRBJ2-1, with D perhaps matching TRBD2 (6 bases). The V gene lost 1 base and the J gene lost 15 bases, with 20 bases spanning the gap. CDR1 SGHNT and CDR2 YYREEE come from the germline V gene (reference sequence). CDR3 length: 14 amino acids. The CDR3 is CASSLKFGGPDRFF. CDR3 bases: TGTGCCAGCAGCTTGAAGTTCGGGGGACCGGATCGGTTCTTC.

The gene calls are TRBV6-5 and TRBJ2-7; TRBD1 matches 8 bases. The CDR3 is made up of 14 amino acids. V lost 8 bases and J lost 4; bases outside the gene matches: 10. Per the germline V gene, CDR1 is MNHEY and CDR2 is SVGAGI. The DNA of the CDR3 is TGTGCCAGCGGCCCGGGACAGGCCACTTACGAGCAGTACGTC. Its translation is CASGPGQATYEQYV.

The genes are TRBV24-1 and TRBJ1-5; 7 positions agree with TRBD1. V was pared by 4 bases and J by 4 bases, with 18 bases of the junction left unmatched. The germline gives CDR1 KGHDR, CDR2 SFDVKD. CDR3 length: 19 residues. CDR3 coding DNA: TGTGCCACCAGTGACCGACCACGCCGGGACAGCGAGCTAAATCAGCCCCAGCATTTT. This codes for CATSDRPRRDSELNQPQHF.

The chain has TRBV28 and TRBJ1-1; a possible D gene is TRBD1 (5 bases). Trimming shortened V by 6 bases and J by 0 bases, and 29 bases separated the two germline ends. CDR3 length equals 20 residues. Germline V lookup: CDR1 MDHEN, CDR2 SYDVKM. The CDR3 is CASSEYGGIQDIIMNTEAFF. The CDR3 region has the DNA TGTGCCAGCAGCGAGTACGGGGGGATCCAAGATATTATCATGAACACTGAAGCTTTCTTT. The full variable domain, in which reference TRBV28 and TRBJ1-1 provide the parts outside the CDR3, is DVKVTQSSRYLVKRTGEKVFLECVQDMDHENMFWYRQDPGLGLRLIYFSYDVKMKEKGDIPEGYSVSREKKERFSLILESASTNQTSMYLCASSEYGGIQDIIMNTEAFFGQGTRLTVV.

This clone came up a few times. The chain has TRBV6-5 and TRBJ1-2; 10 bases are shared with TRBD1. The CDR3 has 12 amino acids. The ends lost 6 bases at V and 6 bases at J; junction bases unmatched: 1. Germline CDR1 and CDR2: MNHEY and SVGAGI. In DNA, the CDR3 is TGTGCCAGCAGGGGACAGGGGAATGGCTACACCTTC. This codes for CASRGQGNGYTF.